The present entry profiles one T cell receptor (beta chain) with its context. This sample is drawn from a study of ipilimumab plus nivolumab after autologous stem cell transplantation. The CDR3 is 13 residues long. Per the germline V gene, CDR1 is MGHRA and CDR2 is YSYEKL. Trimming cost V 3 bases and J 2 bases, with 4 bases left between them. Repertoires were generated with immunoSEQ multiplex PCR, while TCRdb's copy carries only in-frame clones and drops some. The profile shows 17,000 or so clones, approximately 79% of them singletons. V usage is TRBV4-1 and J usage is TRBJ2-2, with no clear D. The starting material was PBMCs, obtained in a trial of ipilimumab plus nivolumab as post-transplant consolidation. The TCR originated in a male donor with diffuse large B-cell lymphoma. In DNA, the CDR3 is TGCGCCAGCAGCCACGCAAACACCGGGGAGCTGTTTTTT. Translating gives CASSHANTGELFF.